In this sample, the clone carrying this T cell receptor beta chain turned up once. These data belong to a study of technical replicates of blood from several donors. Clones were sequenced by immunoSEQ multiplex PCR, and TCRdb holds only the in-frame ones, with some missing. This table has tens of thousands of clones, about 92% appearing once. There are 14 residues in the CDR3. Germline CDR1 and CDR2: MGHRA and YSYEKL. The V end was cut by 4 bases, the J end by 2 bases, with 8 bases between. This receptor was identified in a human donor in good health. This rearrangement joins TRBV4-1 to TRBJ2-2; unclear D gene. Sequenced material: T cells isolated from PBMCs. CDR3 coding DNA: TGCGCCAGCAGCCGGGCCCCAAACACCGGGGAGCTGTTTTTT. It is translated as CASSRAPNTGELFF.